The 24 T cell receptor beta chains in this list originate from one sample, sequenced in a study of blood T cell repertoires in COVID-19. Sequencing used immunoSEQ multiplex PCR; TCRdb keeps in-frame clones, though not all of them. The data contain tens of thousands of clones, about 90% of them seen just once; the ten biggest clones take up roughly 6%. The sequenced sample consisted of peripheral blood. These TCRs come from an older man with active COVID-19.

The V and J genes are TRBV30 and TRBJ1-2; 7 bases are a match to TRBD1. CDR3 length: 13 residues. CDR1 and CDR2 (germline): GTSNPN, SVGIG (reference sequence). Trimming cost V 5 bases and J 4 bases; bases outside gene matches: 7. The CDR3: CAWDSGTAYGYTF. The CDR3 nucleotides read TGTGCCTGGGATTCCGGGACAGCCTATGGCTACACCTTC.

The gene calls are TRBV6-1 and TRBJ1-1, with D possibly matching TRBD1 (5 bases). V lost 2 bases and J 6 bases, leaving 13 bases between the germline ends. The CDR3 contains 14 residues. Germline V gene data show CDR1 as MNHNS and CDR2 as SASEGT. The CDR3 DNA sequence: TGTGCCAGCAGTGAAAGGCGCAGGGTCGCTGAAGCTTTCTTT. Protein: CASSERRRVAEAFF.

The chain combines TRBV19 with TRBJ1-3; 8 nucleotides agree with TRBD1. This CDR3 comprises 15 residues. The ends lost 6 bases at V and 7 bases at J; junction bases unmatched: 11. Looked up from germline, CDR1 is LNHDA and CDR2 is SQIVND (reference sequence). CDR3 coding DNA: TGTGCCAGTAGCCCAAATCAGGGGGCAAGGAACACCATATATTTT. Translating gives CASSPNQGARNTIYF. The complete variable domain, with remaining parts taken from reference TRBV19 and TRBJ1-3, reads DGGITQSPKYLFRKEGQNVTLSCEQNLNHDAMYWYRQDPGQGLRLIYYSQIVNDFQKGDIAEGYSVSREKKESFPLTVTSAQKNPTAFYLCASSPNQGARNTIYFGEGSWLTVV.

V gene TRBV10-3 combines with J gene TRBJ2-1; TRBD2 matches 15 bases. This CDR3 has 16 amino acids. With V trimmed by 8 bases and J by 6 bases, 8 bases remained unmatched. Germline V CDR1 and CDR2: ENHRY, SYGVKD. Written as DNA, the CDR3 is TGTGCCATCTCCCGGACTAGCGGGGGGGCTAGCAATGAGCAGTTCTTC. Translation gives CAISRTSGGASNEQFF.

The chain uses TRBV15 and TRBJ2-2; 7 nucleotides line up with TRBD2. Germline loops: CDR1 LNHNV, CDR2 YYDKDF (reference sequence). V shed 4 bases and J 1 base; nucleotides not matched to a gene: 3. The length of the CDR3 is 15 residues. CDR3 DNA: TGTGCCACCAGCACCCAGCGGGGGAACACCGGGGAGCTGTTTTTT. It encodes CATSTQRGNTGELFF. Combining the CDR3 with reference TRBV15 and TRBJ2-2 gives the whole variable domain DAMVIQNPRYQVTQFGKPVTLSCSQTLNHNVMYWYQQKSSQAPKLLFHYYDKDFNNEADTPDNFQSRRPNTSFCFLDIRSPGLGDTAMYLCATSTQRGNTGELFFGEGSRLTVL.

The genes are TRBV7-9 and TRBJ1-3; TRBD1 is a possible D gene (5 bases). Looked up from germline, CDR1 is SEHNR and CDR2 is FQNEAQ (reference sequence). Trimming removed 5 bases from V and 4 bases from J, with 18 bases in between. The CDR3 has 16 residues. DNA for the CDR3: TGTGCCAGCAGCCCCCGGGACTTTAGCCCAGGAAACACCATATATTTT. This gives the protein CASSPRDFSPGNTIYF.

J is TRBJ1-1 and V is TRBV5-1; a possible D gene is TRBD1 (6 bases). Per germline, CDR1 SGHRS and CDR2 YFSETQ. The CDR3 spans 15 residues. The germline V and J ends were trimmed by 5 bases and 1 base, with 15 bases remaining between them. The CDR3 spells CASSSMTGGNTEAFF. The CDR3 DNA is TGCGCCAGCAGTTCAATGACAGGAGGGAACACTGAAGCTTTCTTT.

This chain joins TRBV2 and TRBJ1-5; D gene ambiguous. This CDR3 has 14 amino acids. Trimming stripped 4 bases from V and 4 bases from J, with 11 bases between. Germline V gene data show CDR1 as SNHLY and CDR2 as FYNNEI. The CDR3 reads CASSVYLTNQPQHF. The CDR3, as DNA: TGTGCCAGCAGTGTTTATCTTACAAATCAGCCCCAGCATTTT.

The rearrangement joins TRBV9 to TRBJ2-7; D perhaps matches TRBD2 (6 bases). The CDR3 spans 15 residues. Germline V gives CDR1 SGDLS, CDR2 YYNGEE. V shed 4 bases and J shed 0 bases, with 14 bases lying between them. The DNA of the CDR3 is TGTGCCAGCAGCCCAGCTAGCGTTAGCTCCTACGAGCAGTACTTC. This translates into CASSPASVSSYEQYF.

The chain joins TRBV3-1 (or the pseudogene TRBV3-2) to TRBJ2-7; D gene ambiguous. V lost 1 base to trimming and J lost 4 bases, with 5 bases between them. The CDR3 has 12 residues. Germline V CDR1 and CDR2: LGHDT, YNNKEL (reference sequence). CDR3 DNA sequence: TGTGCCAGCAGCCAAGTCTCTTACGAGCAGTACTTC. It codes for CASSQVSYEQYF.

The table lists this clone with a count of one. The V gene is TRBV20-1, the J gene TRBJ2-3; 7 bases align to TRBD2. Germline V gene data show CDR1 as DFQATT and CDR2 as SNEGSKA (reference sequence). V trimming: 3 bases; J trimming: 4 bases; junction bases outside the gene matches: 13. CDR3 length equals 16 residues. The chain's CDR3 is CSASVSAAGVSDTQYF. As DNA, the CDR3 is TGCAGTGCTAGTGTGTCTGCGGCGGGGGTTTCAGATACGCAGTATTTT.

The table lists this clone with a count of one. V and J are TRBV7-6 and TRBJ2-5, with TRBD1 matching over 7 bases. The CDR3 sequence is 15 residues long. V was clipped by 3 bases and J by 1 base; unmatched bases: 5. The germline V gene has CDR1 SGHVS and CDR2 FNYEAQ. This chain's CDR3 is CASSLGQTLQETQYF. CDR3 bases: TGTGCCAGCAGCTTGGGACAGACTCTCCAAGAGACCCAGTACTTC. The entire variable domain, with the rest obtained from reference TRBV7-6 and TRBJ2-5, is as follows: GAGVSQSPRYKVTKRGQDVALRCDPISGHVSLYWYRQALGQGPEFLTYFNYEAQQDKSGLPNDRFSAERPEGSISTLTIQRTEQRDSAMYRCASSLGQTLQETQYFGPGTRLLVL.

This chain connects TRBV6-4 to TRBJ2-5; D not certain. The CDR3 has 13 amino acids. The V gene's germline CDR1 is MRHNA and CDR2 SNTAGT. V shed 6 bases and J shed 5 bases, with 13 bases lying between them. The CDR3 bases are TGTGCCAGCAGCCAACAGCCTGGGGAGACCCAGTACTTC. Its translation: CASSQQPGETQYF.

V usage is TRBV6-1 and J usage is TRBJ1-5; D is unresolved. This CDR3 region has 11 residues. Trimming pared 3 bases from V and 8 bases from J, leaving 5 bases between. CDR1 and CDR2 from the germline V gene are MNHNS and SASEGT. The CDR3 is CASSEREPQHF. CDR3 nucleotide sequence: TGTGCCAGCAGTGAGAGGGAGCCCCAGCATTTT.

This rearrangement joins TRBV20-1 to TRBJ2-3; 9 nucleotides agree with TRBD2. The CDR3 totals 16 residues. V trimming: 3 bases; J trimming: 4 bases; junction bases outside the gene matches: 11. Germline V gives CDR1 DFQATT, CDR2 SNEGSKA (reference sequence). The CDR3 region is CSASGGSGGPADTQYF. CDR3 DNA sequence: TGCAGTGCTAGTGGGGGGAGCGGGGGGCCGGCAGATACGCAGTATTTT.

This chain links TRBV2 with TRBJ2-5; 7 nucleotides agree with TRBD1. Germline V lookup: CDR1 SNHLY, CDR2 FYNNEI. The CDR3 loop spans 12 amino acids. V lost 8 bases and J lost 5; bases outside the gene matches: 5. The CDR3 here is CASGTGVETQYF. The DNA of the CDR3 is TGTGCCAGCGGAACAGGGGTTGAGACCCAGTACTTC.

The chain joins TRBV10-3 to TRBJ2-5; the match to TRBD1 covers 7 bases. Looked up from germline, CDR1 is ENHRY and CDR2 is SYGVKD. The CDR3 runs 13 residues. V shed 6 bases and J 5 bases; nucleotides not matched to a gene: 6. CDR3 amino acids: CAIRTGAEETQYF. The CDR3 nucleotides read TGTGCCATCAGAACAGGGGCGGAGGAGACCCAGTACTTC.

J is TRBJ2-2 and V is TRBV3-1 (or the pseudogene TRBV3-2); 9 nucleotides align to TRBD2. Trimming took 1 base from V and 7 from J; bases not matched to a gene: 4. CDR1 LGHDT and CDR2 YNNKEL come from the germline V gene (reference sequence). The CDR3 is made up of 15 amino acids. The CDR3 DNA reads TGTGCCAGCAGCCAAGGAAGCGGGGGGATCGGGGAGCTGTTTTTT. It yields the protein CASSQGSGGIGELFF.

This clone has just one count. The V gene is TRBV30, the J gene TRBJ1-2; D is perhaps TRBD1 (6 bases). The CDR3 is made up of 12 amino acids. Trimming removed 4 bases from V and 5 bases from J, with 11 bases in between. The V gene's germline CDR1 is GTSNPN and CDR2 SVGIG (reference sequence). The CDR3 bases are TGTGCCTGGACGGGACAAGGGTATGGCTACACCTTC. It yields the protein CAWTGQGYGYTF.

The V gene is TRBV15, the J gene TRBJ1-4; 9 nucleotides agree with TRBD1. Germline V gene data show CDR1 as LNHNV and CDR2 as YYDKDF (reference sequence). CDR3 length: 18 residues. V gave up 5 bases and J gave up 0 bases; unmatched junction bases: 10. This chain's CDR3 is CATSARTGVMATNEKLFF. DNA for the CDR3: TGTGCCACCAGCGCTCGGACAGGGGTGATGGCAACTAATGAAAAACTGTTTTTT.

The gene calls are TRBV6-6 and TRBJ1-1; D possibly corresponds to TRBD1 (6 bases). V was trimmed by 2 bases and J by 4 bases, leaving 14 bases between them. Per the germline V gene, CDR1 is MNHNY and CDR2 is SVGAGI (reference sequence). This CDR3 region has 15 residues. The CDR3 sequence is CASSYGGGSSTEAFF. The CDR3 bases are TGTGCCAGCAGTTACGGGGGGGGCTCGAGCACTGAAGCTTTCTTT.

V is TRBV2 and J is TRBJ1-4; a weak D match, TRBD1 (5 bases). This CDR3 region has 13 residues. Germline V gene data show CDR1 as SNHLY and CDR2 as FYNNEI. V was cut by 6 bases and J by 8 bases, with 13 bases left in between. The DNA for the CDR3 is TGTGCCAGCAGGAAGGGGCCCAAAGAAAAACTGTTTTTT. Its translation is CASRKGPKEKLFF.

The rearrangement joins TRBV19 to TRBJ2-7; 9 bases map to TRBD1. Germline V gene data show CDR1 as LNHDA and CDR2 as SQIVND (reference sequence). V was pared by 2 bases and J by 3 bases, with 11 bases of the junction left unmatched. The length of the CDR3 is 17 residues. CDR3 protein: CASSIRGTGTVNYEQYF. CDR3 DNA: TGTGCCAGTAGTATAAGGGGGACAGGGACCGTGAACTACGAGCAGTACTTC.

The V call is TRBV7-2, the J call TRBJ2-5, with 7 bases aligning to TRBD2. This CDR3 has 15 amino acids. The germline V gene encodes CDR1 SGHTA and CDR2 FQGNSA. V lost 6 bases and J lost 5; bases outside the gene matches: 12. The CDR3 sequence: CASRLIGGGGETQYF. CDR3 in DNA: TGTGCCAGCAGATTAATCGGCGGGGGAGGCGAGACCCAGTACTTC.